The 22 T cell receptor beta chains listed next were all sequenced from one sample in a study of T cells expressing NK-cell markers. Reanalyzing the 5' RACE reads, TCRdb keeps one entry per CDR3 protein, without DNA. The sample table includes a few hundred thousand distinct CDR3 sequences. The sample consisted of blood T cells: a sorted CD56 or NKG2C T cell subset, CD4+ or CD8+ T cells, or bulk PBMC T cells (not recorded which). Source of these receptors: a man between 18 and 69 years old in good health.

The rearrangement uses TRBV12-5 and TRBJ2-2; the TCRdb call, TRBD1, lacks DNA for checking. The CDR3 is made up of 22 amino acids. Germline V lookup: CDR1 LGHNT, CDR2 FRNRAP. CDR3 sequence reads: CASGPGTKAGQGSSTNTGELFF.

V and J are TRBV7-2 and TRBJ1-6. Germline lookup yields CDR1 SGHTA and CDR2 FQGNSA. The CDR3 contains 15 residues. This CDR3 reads CASSLNVPYNSPLHF.

This CDR3 reads CSATRQGGLDNQPQHF. V is TRBV20-1 and J is TRBJ1-5; absent DNA, TCRdb's TRBD1 call cannot be checked. The CDR3 consists of 16 residues. Looked up from germline, CDR1 is DFQATT and CDR2 is SNEGSKA (reference sequence).

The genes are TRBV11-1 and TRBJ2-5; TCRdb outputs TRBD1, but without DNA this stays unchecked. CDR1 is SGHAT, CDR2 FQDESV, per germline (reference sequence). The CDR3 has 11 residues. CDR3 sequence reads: CASGYPGTQYF.

The CDR3 loop is CASSYSLQGAAKNIQYF. The V and J genes are TRBV6-5 and TRBJ2-4; TCRdb reports TRBD1, a call that lacks DNA to check it against. Per germline, CDR1 MNHEY and CDR2 SVGAGI. This CDR3 region has 17 residues.

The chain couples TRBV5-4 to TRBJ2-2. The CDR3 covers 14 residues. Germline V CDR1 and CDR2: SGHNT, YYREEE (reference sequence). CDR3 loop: CASSSGLISGELFF. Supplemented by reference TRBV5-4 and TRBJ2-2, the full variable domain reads ETGVTQSPTHLIKTRGQQVTLRCSSQSGHNTVSWYQQALGQGPQFIFQYYREEENGRGNFPPRFSGLQFPNYSSELNVNALELDDSALYLCASSSGLISGELFFGEGSRLTVL.

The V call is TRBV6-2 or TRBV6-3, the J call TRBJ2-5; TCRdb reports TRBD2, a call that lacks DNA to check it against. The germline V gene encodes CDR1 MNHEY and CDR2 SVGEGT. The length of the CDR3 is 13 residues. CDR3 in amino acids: CASKKGTRETQYF.

This CDR3 reads CASSLPGLNNEQFF. The rearrangement links TRBV5-1 to TRBJ2-1; TCRdb's D call of TRBD2 is untestable without DNA. Germline-derived CDR1 and CDR2 are SGHRS and YFSETQ. The CDR3 is 14 amino acids.

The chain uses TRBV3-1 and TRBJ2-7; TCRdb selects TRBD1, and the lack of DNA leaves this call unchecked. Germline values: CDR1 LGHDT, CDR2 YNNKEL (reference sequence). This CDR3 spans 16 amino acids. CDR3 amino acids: CASSREPRAPKNEQYF.

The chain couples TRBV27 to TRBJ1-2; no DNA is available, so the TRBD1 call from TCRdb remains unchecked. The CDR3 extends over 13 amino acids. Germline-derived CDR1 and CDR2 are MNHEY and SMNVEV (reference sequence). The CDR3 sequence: CASKGGPRYGYTF.

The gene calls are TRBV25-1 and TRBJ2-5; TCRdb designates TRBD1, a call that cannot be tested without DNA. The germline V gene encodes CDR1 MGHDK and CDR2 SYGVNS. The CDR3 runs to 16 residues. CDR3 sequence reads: CASSEFGGGRQETQYF.

CDR3 sequence: CASSPGTGMYTGELFF. The chain uses TRBV18 and TRBJ2-2; the TCRdb D gene call, TRBD1, has no DNA to confirm it. Per the germline V gene, CDR1 is KGHSH and CDR2 is LQKENI. The CDR3 covers 16 residues.

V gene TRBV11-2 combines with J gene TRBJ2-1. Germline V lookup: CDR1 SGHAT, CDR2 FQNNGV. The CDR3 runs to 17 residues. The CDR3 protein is CASSLDLFRTTYNEQFF.

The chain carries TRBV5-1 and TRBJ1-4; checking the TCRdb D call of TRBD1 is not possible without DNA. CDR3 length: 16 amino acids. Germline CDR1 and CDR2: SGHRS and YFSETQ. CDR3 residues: CASSLPAGGANEKLFF.

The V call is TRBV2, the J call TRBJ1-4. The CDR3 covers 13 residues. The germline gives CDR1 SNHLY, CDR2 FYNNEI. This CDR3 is CASSVRGNEKLFF.

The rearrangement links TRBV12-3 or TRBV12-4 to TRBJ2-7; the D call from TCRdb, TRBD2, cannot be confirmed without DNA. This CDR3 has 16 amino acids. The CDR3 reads CASSTRTSGENYEQYF.

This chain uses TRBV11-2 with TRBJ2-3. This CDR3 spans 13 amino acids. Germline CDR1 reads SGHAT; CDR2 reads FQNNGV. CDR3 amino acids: CASSLGLSDTQYF.

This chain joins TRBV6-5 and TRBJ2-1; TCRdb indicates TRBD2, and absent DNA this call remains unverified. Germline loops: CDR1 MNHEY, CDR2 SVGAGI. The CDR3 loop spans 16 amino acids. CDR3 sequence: CASSYSASGYRNEQFF.

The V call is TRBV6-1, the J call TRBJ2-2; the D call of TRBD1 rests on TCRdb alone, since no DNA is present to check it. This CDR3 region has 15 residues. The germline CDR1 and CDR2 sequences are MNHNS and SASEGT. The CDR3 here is CASSRQGTNTGELFF.

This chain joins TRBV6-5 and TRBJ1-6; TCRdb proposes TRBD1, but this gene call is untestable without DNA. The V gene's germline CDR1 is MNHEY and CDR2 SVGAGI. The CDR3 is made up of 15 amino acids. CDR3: CASTLQSRGNSPLHF.

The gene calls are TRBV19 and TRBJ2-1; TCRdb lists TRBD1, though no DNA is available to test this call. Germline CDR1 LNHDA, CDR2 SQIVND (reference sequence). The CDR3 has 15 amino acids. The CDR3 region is CASSRRQGARNEQFF.

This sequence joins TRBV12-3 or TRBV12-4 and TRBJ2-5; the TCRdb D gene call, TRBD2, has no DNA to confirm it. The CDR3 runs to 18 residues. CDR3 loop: CASSPRTSGAPIQETQYF.